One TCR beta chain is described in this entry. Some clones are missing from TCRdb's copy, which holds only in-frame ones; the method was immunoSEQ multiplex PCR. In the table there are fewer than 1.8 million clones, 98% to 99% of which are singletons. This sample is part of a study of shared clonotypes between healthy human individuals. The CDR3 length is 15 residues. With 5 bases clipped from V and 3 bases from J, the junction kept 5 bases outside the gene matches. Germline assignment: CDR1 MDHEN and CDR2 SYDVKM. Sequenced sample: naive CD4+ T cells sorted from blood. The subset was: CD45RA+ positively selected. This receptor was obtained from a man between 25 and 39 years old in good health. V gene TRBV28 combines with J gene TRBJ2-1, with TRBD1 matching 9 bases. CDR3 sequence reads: CASSAGTGLYNEQFF. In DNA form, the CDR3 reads TGTGCCAGCAGTGCCGGGACAGGGCTCTACAATGAGCAGTTCTTC.